This T cell receptor (beta chain) was identified in a study of CD8 T cells in Susac syndrome. Overall study context: Patients with Susac syndrome were therapy-naive, on corticosteroids, or on intravenous immunoglobulin alone at blood draw. Study-level findings and limits: It was in TEMRA cells and active patients that Susac CD8+ clonal expansion peaked.

An amount of RNA that ranged from about 0.45 to 1 ug was reverse transcribed with random hexamers. With immunoSEQ multiplex PCR, TCR beta CDR3 was amplified across 54 Vbeta and 13 Jbeta. TCRdb processed the immunoSEQ multiplex PCR reads anew with MiXCR; each CDR3 protein has one entry. The repertoire has 65,000 to 100,000 distinct CDR3 sequences, approximately 96% of them found once; the top ten carry around 0.43%. TEMRA cells were enriched by FACS, while CD8+ and CD4+ T cells were obtained through a negative isolation that was performed magnetically. Deletions cut 1 base from V and 7 bases from J, with 8 bases between. Germline assignment: CDR1 GTSNPN and CDR2 SVGIG (reference sequence). The CDR3 has 12 residues. This clonotype was picked up one time. The antigen is undetermined.

The source is a human donor with Susac syndrome. Specimen: CD8+ T cells from PBMCs. This chain connects TRBV30 to TRBJ2-1, with unresolved D. CDR3 in DNA: TGTGCCTGGAGTGCCAAACGAAATGAGCAGTTCTTC. It translates to CAWSAKRNEQFF.